This T cell receptor (beta chain) was sequenced for a study of T cell repertoires in cytomegalovirus infection. Study information: CMV infection and matching HLA type were both indicated by public TCR beta signatures. Findings and caveats of the study: The ex vivo response was dominated by HLA-C-restricted CMV-specific TCR beta clonotypes. Carriers of CMV and the relevant HLA type were discriminated by public TCR beta frequency.

With respect to this clonotype: Its antigen is currently unknown.

MiXCR, run by TCRdb on the reads, gives a single entry per CDR3 protein. The table includes hundreds of thousands of distinct CDR3 sequences, approximately 10% detected once. From germline, CDR1 is MNHEY and CDR2 SMNVEV (reference sequence). Between the trimmed V and J ends, which lost 5 bases and 6 bases, there was a span of 14 bases. The length of the CDR3 is 14 residues. V usage is TRBV27 and J usage is TRBJ2-1, with a tentative D call TRBD2 (6 bases). The specimen was PBMCs. The sequence came from a human donor in good health (CMV status not recorded). Some clones in this sample may be carry-over from other donors' samples. The CDR3 DNA sequence: TGTGCCAGCAGTCACGGGGGTTCTGGCAATGAGCAGTTCTTC. Its protein is CASSHGGSGNEQFF.